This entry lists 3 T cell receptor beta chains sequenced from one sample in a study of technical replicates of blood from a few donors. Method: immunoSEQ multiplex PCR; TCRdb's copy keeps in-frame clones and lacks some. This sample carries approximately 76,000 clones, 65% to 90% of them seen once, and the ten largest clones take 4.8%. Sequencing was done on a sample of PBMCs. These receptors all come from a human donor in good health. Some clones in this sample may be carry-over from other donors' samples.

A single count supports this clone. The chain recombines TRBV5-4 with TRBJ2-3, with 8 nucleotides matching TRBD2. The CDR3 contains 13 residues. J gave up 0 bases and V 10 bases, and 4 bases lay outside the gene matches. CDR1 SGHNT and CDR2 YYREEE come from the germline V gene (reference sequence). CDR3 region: CAGRGASTDTQYF. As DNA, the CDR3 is TGTGCCGGGCGGGGGGCTAGCACAGATACGCAGTATTTT.

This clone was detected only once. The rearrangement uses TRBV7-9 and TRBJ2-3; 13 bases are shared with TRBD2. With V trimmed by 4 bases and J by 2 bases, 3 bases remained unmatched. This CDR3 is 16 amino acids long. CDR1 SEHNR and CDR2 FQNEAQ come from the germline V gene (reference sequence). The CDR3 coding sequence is TGTGCCAGCAGCTCGGGACTAGCGGGGCCCACAGATACGCAGTATTTT. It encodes CASSSGLAGPTDTQYF. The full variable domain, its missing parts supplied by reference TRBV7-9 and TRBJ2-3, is DTGVSQNPRHKITKRGQNVTFRCDPISEHNRLYWYRQTLGQGPEFLTYFQNEAQLEKSRLLSDRFSAERPKGSFSTLEIQRTEQGDSAMYLCASSSGLAGPTDTQYFGPGTRLTVL.

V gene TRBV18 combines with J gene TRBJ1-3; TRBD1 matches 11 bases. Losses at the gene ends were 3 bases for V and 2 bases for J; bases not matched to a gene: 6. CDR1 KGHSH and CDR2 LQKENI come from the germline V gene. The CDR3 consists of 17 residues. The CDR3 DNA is TGTGCCAGCTCACCTCGGACAGGGGGCATCACTGGAAACACCATATATTTT. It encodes CASSPRTGGITGNTIYF.